The 28 T cell receptor beta chains presented below share a single source sample, sequenced in a study of blood T cell repertoires in COVID-19. Generated by immunoSEQ multiplex PCR, the TCRdb table keeps only in-frame clones and is missing some. There are around 250,000 clones in the sample; around four fifths occur only once, and about 5% lies in the top ten. Material for sequencing was peripheral blood. The receptors stem from a man in his sixties who had recovered from COVID-19.

This clone has only one observation. The rearrangement uses TRBV30 and TRBJ2-2; 11 bases line up with TRBD2. The germline CDR1 and CDR2 sequences are GTSNPN and SVGIG (reference sequence). The CDR3 spans 14 residues. V was clipped by 5 bases and J by 4 bases; unmatched bases: 3. The CDR3 nucleotides read TGTGCCTGGGGGACTAGCGGAGGCACCGGGGAGCTGTTTTTT. This gives the protein CAWGTSGGTGELFF.

V is TRBV5-6 and J is TRBJ1-2; TRBD1 is a possible D gene (6 bases). This CDR3 region has 15 residues. Germline CDR1 reads SGHDT; CDR2 reads YYEEEE. Trimming stripped 2 bases from V and 4 bases from J, with 15 bases between. CDR3 amino acids: CASSLRGGTIYGYTF. In DNA form, the CDR3 reads TGTGCCAGCAGCTTACGGGGGGGCACCATCTATGGCTACACCTTC. Drawing the rest from reference TRBV5-6 and TRBJ1-2, the complete variable domain is DAGVTQSPTHLIKTRGQQVTLRCSPKSGHDTVSWYQQALGQGPQFIFQYYEEEERQRGNFPDRFSGHQFPNYSSELNVNALLLGDSALYLCASSLRGGTIYGYTFGSGTRLTVV.

The chain recombines TRBV19 with TRBJ1-1, with D possibly TRBD1 on 6 matching bases. The germline V gene has CDR1 LNHDA and CDR2 SQIVND (reference sequence). The CDR3 is made up of 15 amino acids. The V end lost 5 bases, the J end lost 2 bases, and 15 bases lay between the germline ends. The CDR3: CASSSNRQDNTEAFF. The CDR3 DNA reads TGTGCCAGTAGTTCAAATCGACAGGATAACACTGAAGCTTTCTTT.

The V and J genes are TRBV6-1 and TRBJ1-6; 7 positions agree with TRBD1. J lost 5 bases, V lost 1 base, and 8 bases had no gene match. The CDR3 extends over 17 amino acids. The germline gives CDR1 MNHNS, CDR2 SASEGT. Here the CDR3 reads CASSEVGGGLNNSPLHF. CDR3 nucleotide sequence: TGTGCCAGCAGTGAAGTAGGAGGGGGCCTCAATAATTCACCCCTCCACTTT.

The chain employs TRBV1 and TRBJ2-5; TRBD2 is the table's D call and was not checked against the DNA. TRBV1 corresponds to a pseudogene. The CDR3 has 16 residues. CDR3 residues: CTSSKTSGGLRETQYF. The CDR3 bases are TGCACCAGCAGCAAGACTAGCGGGGGACTTCGGGAGACCCAGTACTTC.

V gene TRBV9 combines with J gene TRBJ2-3; unclear D gene. Germline CDR1 is SGDLS and CDR2 is YYNGEE. This CDR3 has 15 amino acids. V shed 1 base and J shed 0 bases, with 9 bases lying between them. CDR3 sequence: CASSVQSLSTDTQYF. The CDR3 DNA reads as TGTGCCAGCAGCGTACAGTCCCTGAGCACAGATACGCAGTATTTT.

The chain employs TRBV7-3 and TRBJ2-1; 8 bases match TRBD1. The CDR3 spans 14 residues. J was trimmed by 7 bases and V by 5 bases; bases with no gene match: 7. Germline values: CDR1 SGHTA, CDR2 FQGTGA. The CDR3 loop is CASSTGTGWNEQFF. The CDR3 DNA sequence: TGTGCCAGCAGCACCGGGACAGGATGGAATGAGCAGTTCTTC.

This clone has just one count. Sequence at one end of the junction differs from germline and may be a read error. This chain links TRBV7-7 with TRBJ2-1; 9 bases match TRBD1. Germline V gives CDR1 SSHAT, CDR2 FNYEAQ (reference sequence). This CDR3 spans 13 amino acids. CDR3 bases: TGTGCTAGCAGCTTGACAGGGGGGAATGAGCAGTTCTTC. This gives the protein CASSLTGGNEQFF.

This clone was detected once. J is TRBJ1-5 and V is TRBV6-5; D unresolved. The CDR3 consists of 15 residues. Germline V CDR1 and CDR2: MNHEY, SVGAGI. V was clipped by 7 bases and J by 1 base, with 14 bases between them. CDR3 DNA sequence: TGTGCCAGCATTGGCGGGTTGTTGAGCAATCAGCCCCAGCATTTT. As protein: CASIGGLLSNQPQHF.

The rearrangement uses TRBV19 and TRBJ1-5; D is possibly TRBD1 (6 bases). The germline V gene has CDR1 LNHDA and CDR2 SQIVND (reference sequence). V was shortened by 4 bases and J by 2 bases, with 9 bases between the two germline ends. The CDR3 has 14 residues. CDR3: CASSKTGRNQPQHF. As DNA, the CDR3 is TGTGCCAGTAGTAAGACAGGTCGCAATCAGCCCCAGCATTTT.

The chain combines TRBV10-3 with TRBJ1-2; TRBD1 matches at 10 bases. CDR3 length: 11 amino acids. Germline-derived CDR1 and CDR2 are ENHRY and SYGVKD. Trimming cost V 8 bases and J 8 bases; bases outside gene matches: 2. CDR3 in DNA: TGTGCCATCGGGACAGGGGAGGGCTACACCTTC. This encodes CAIGTGEGYTF.

This clone showed up just a few times. CDR3 DNA sequence: TGTGCCAGCAGCCAGGGGGGAGTAGCGGGACCCCAAGAGACCCAGTACTTC. Translating it yields CASSQGGVAGPQETQYF. The rearrangement joins TRBV4-2 to TRBJ2-5; TRBD2 matches at 8 bases. The CDR3 length is 17 residues. V shed 3 bases and J 1 base; nucleotides not matched to a gene: 10. Per germline, CDR1 LGHNA and CDR2 YNFKEQ.

This rearrangement joins TRBV5-6 to TRBJ2-2; 7 bases are a match to TRBD1. Germline lookup yields CDR1 SGHDT and CDR2 YYEEEE. This CDR3 spans 16 amino acids. V lost 3 bases, J lost 5 bases, and 10 bases stayed unmatched. This CDR3 reads CASSYRGVRGTGELFF. Written as DNA, the CDR3 is TGTGCCAGCAGCTACCGTGGGGTCAGGGGGACCGGGGAGCTGTTTTTT. Full variable domain (rest looked up from reference TRBV5-6 and TRBJ2-2): DAGVTQSPTHLIKTRGQQVTLRCSPKSGHDTVSWYQQALGQGPQFIFQYYEEEERQRGNFPDRFSGHQFPNYSSELNVNALLLGDSALYLCASSYRGVRGTGELFFGEGSRLTVL.

The gene calls are TRBV5-6 and TRBJ1-2; no clear D. V was cut by 0 bases and J by 4 bases, with 10 bases left in between. Germline-derived CDR1 and CDR2 are SGHDT and YYEEEE. The CDR3 sequence is 14 residues long. The DNA of the CDR3 is TGTGCCAGCAGCTTGGGTCGGAGGGCCTATGGCTACACCTTC. It codes for CASSLGRRAYGYTF.

J is TRBJ1-2 and V is TRBV19, with D possibly being TRBD1 (5 bases). Germline V lookup: CDR1 LNHDA, CDR2 SQIVND (reference sequence). Trimming took 6 bases from V and 4 from J, leaving 9 bases between them. This CDR3 is built from 12 residues. The CDR3 DNA reads TGTGCCAGTAGCCAGGGACTCTATGGCTACACCTTC. Protein sequence: CASSQGLYGYTF.

The gene calls are TRBV16 and TRBJ2-2; D unclear. Deletions cut 4 bases from V and 3 bases from J, with 9 bases between. In germline, CDR1 is KGHSY, CDR2 FQNENV. The CDR3 is made up of 14 amino acids. For the CDR3, the DNA is TGTGCCAGCAGCCGCACTGCGTACACCGGGGAGCTGTTTTTT. Translating gives CASSRTAYTGELFF. The full variable domain, with the rest looked up from reference TRBV16 and TRBJ2-2, is GEEVAQTPKHLVRGEGQKAKLYCAPIKGHSYVFWYQQVLKNEFKFLISFQNENVFDETGMPKERFSAKCLPNSPCSLEIQATKLEDSAVYFCASSRTAYTGELFFGEGSRLTVL.

This chain links TRBV30 with TRBJ2-3, with 8 bases identical to TRBD2. V trimming: 5 bases; J trimming: 0 bases; junction bases outside the gene matches: 4. The CDR3 is 14 amino acids. Germline V gives CDR1 GTSNPN, CDR2 SVGIG (reference sequence). The CDR3 loop reads CAWSSGSSTDTQYF. CDR3 nucleotide sequence: TGTGCCTGGTCGAGCGGGAGTAGCACAGATACGCAGTATTTT.

The CDR3 sequence is CASSPGGTITYEQYF. In DNA form, the CDR3 reads TGCGCCAGCAGCCCGGGGGGTACTATTACCTACGAGCAGTACTTC. The rearrangement links TRBV5-1 to TRBJ2-7; TRBD2 aligns across 7 bases. The length of the CDR3 is 15 residues. Germline lookup yields CDR1 SGHRS and CDR2 YFSETQ. The V gene end was trimmed by 4 bases and the J gene end by 2 bases; junction bases not matched to a gene: 9.

The genes are TRBV6-5 and TRBJ1-5, with TRBD1 matching 8 bases. Germline V CDR1 and CDR2: MNHEY, SVGAGI. V dropped 6 bases and J dropped 3; count of bases not matched to a gene: 7. The CDR3 totals 15 residues. This CDR3 is CASRLTGETNQPQHF. The CDR3 DNA follows: TGTGCCAGCAGACTGACAGGGGAGACCAATCAGCCCCAGCATTTT.

This clone was counted a few times. The chain couples TRBV2 to TRBJ2-2; TRBD2 is a possible D gene (6 bases). Germline values: CDR1 SNHLY, CDR2 FYNNEI. Trimming left V 1 base short and J 5 bases short, with 8 bases between. This CDR3 spans 14 amino acids. The chain's CDR3 is CASSEVGRTGELFF. CDR3 nucleotides: TGTGCCAGCAGTGAAGTAGGGAGGACCGGGGAGCTGTTTTTT. Combining the CDR3 with reference TRBV2 and TRBJ2-2 gives the whole variable domain EPEVTQTPSHQVTQMGQEVILRCVPISNHLYFYWYRQILGQKVEFLVSFYNNEISEKSEIFDDQFSVERPDGSNFTLKIRSTKLEDSAMYFCASSEVGRTGELFFGEGSRLTVL.

The chain has TRBV7-2 and TRBJ1-5; 8 bases are shared with TRBD1. Germline loops: CDR1 SGHTA, CDR2 FQGNSA. The CDR3 consists of 15 residues. The V segment lost 0 bases and the J segment 7 bases; nucleotides outside the gene matches: 5. This CDR3 is CASSLAQGGEQPQHF. CDR3 DNA: TGTGCCAGCAGCTTAGCACAGGGGGGGGAGCAGCCCCAGCATTTT.

V is TRBV2 and J is TRBJ1-2, with 7 bases identical to TRBD1. The length of the CDR3 is 15 residues. Germline CDR1 reads SNHLY; CDR2 reads FYNNEI. V dropped 3 bases and J dropped 2; count of bases not matched to a gene: 6. This CDR3 reads CASSEGQKTNYGYTF. CDR3 bases: TGTGCCAGCAGTGAGGGACAGAAAACCAACTATGGCTACACCTTC.

V gene TRBV7-2 combines with J gene TRBJ2-1; TRBD2 matches 13 bases. Germline V gene data show CDR1 as SGHTA and CDR2 as FQGNSA. The trim removed 5 bases at V and 5 bases at J, leaving 6 bases unmatched. The CDR3 is 16 residues long. CDR3 in DNA: TGTGCCAGCAGCCCCCGACTAGCGGGGGGTAACAATGAGCAGTTCTTC. Amino acid sequence: CASSPRLAGGNNEQFF. Based on the CDR3 plus reference TRBV7-2 and TRBJ2-1, the full variable domain is GAGVSQSPSNKVTEKGKDVELRCDPISGHTALYWYRQSLGQGLEFLIYFQGNSAPDKSGLPSDRFSAERTGGSVSTLTIQRTQQEDSAVYLCASSPRLAGGNNEQFFGPGTRLTVL.

This clone was seen just once. The chain has TRBV7-2 and TRBJ2-4; D is unresolved. The V and J ends lost 3 bases and 0 bases respectively, with 9 bases between them. Germline V gives CDR1 SGHTA, CDR2 FQGNSA. The CDR3 has 15 residues. The CDR3 region is CASSFERLAKNIQYF. CDR3 nucleotide sequence: TGTGCCAGCAGCTTCGAACGACTAGCCAAAAACATTCAGTACTTC.

The chain employs TRBV3-1 (or the pseudogene TRBV3-2) and TRBJ2-3; tentative D call: TRBD2 (5 bases). In germline, CDR1 is LGHDT, CDR2 YNNKEL (reference sequence). The length of the CDR3 is 14 residues. Trimming pared 4 bases from V and 2 bases from J, leaving 10 bases between. The CDR3 is CASSREFYTDTQYF. The CDR3 coding sequence is TGTGCCAGCAGCCGGGAGTTTTACACAGATACGCAGTATTTT.

The chain combines TRBV6-6 with TRBJ2-1, with 8 bases matching TRBD2. The CDR3 sequence is 15 residues long. Germline values: CDR1 MNHNY, CDR2 SVGAGI (reference sequence). Losses at the gene ends were 4 bases for V and 0 bases for J; bases not matched to a gene: 2. Written as DNA, the CDR3 is TGTGCCAGCAGTTTAGCGGGGAGCTCCTACAATGAGCAGTTCTTC. Protein sequence: CASSLAGSSYNEQFF.

The chain employs TRBV11-3 and TRBJ2-7, with a weak D call TRBD2 (5 bases). The CDR3 runs to 13 residues. Germline V gene data show CDR1 as SGHNT and CDR2 as YENEEA. The V end was cut by 1 base, the J end by 5 bases, with 9 bases between. CDR3 residues: CASSLGAGHEQYF. Written as DNA, the CDR3 is TGTGCCAGCAGCTTAGGGGCGGGCCACGAGCAGTACTTC.

The V call is TRBV7-9, the J call TRBJ2-7; TRBD2 might be the D (6 bases). Germline CDR1 is SEHNR and CDR2 is FQNEAQ (reference sequence). The V end lost 3 bases, the J end lost 2 bases, and 14 bases lay between the germline ends. The CDR3 covers 15 residues. DNA for the CDR3: TGTGCCAGCAGCTTCGGCGGGGACTCCCCCTACGAGCAGTACTTC. Protein: CASSFGGDSPYEQYF.